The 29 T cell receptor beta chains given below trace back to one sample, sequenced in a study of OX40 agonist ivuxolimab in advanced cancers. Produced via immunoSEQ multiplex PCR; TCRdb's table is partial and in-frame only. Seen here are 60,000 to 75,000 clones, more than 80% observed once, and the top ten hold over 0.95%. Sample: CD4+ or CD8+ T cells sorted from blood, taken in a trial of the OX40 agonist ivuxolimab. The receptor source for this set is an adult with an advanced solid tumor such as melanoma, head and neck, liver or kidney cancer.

The CDR3 is CASSLDPGGQETQYF. The CDR3 bases are TGTGCCAGCAGCTTAGATCCAGGGGGCCAAGAGACCCAGTACTTC. The genes are TRBV11-2 and TRBJ2-5, with 7 bases identical to TRBD1. The CDR3 length is 15 residues. The V and J ends lost 0 bases and 1 base, in that order; junction bases with no gene match: 2. Germline assignment: CDR1 SGHAT and CDR2 FQNNGV.

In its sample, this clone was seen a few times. The CDR3 DNA reads as TGTGCCAGCGGAGACAGGGGGCGCCGTACCGGGGAGCTGTTTTTT. Translation: CASGDRGRRTGELFF. The rearrangement links TRBV6-1 to TRBJ2-2, with TRBD1 matching over 10 bases. The CDR3 sequence is 15 residues long. Trimming at V came to 8 bases and at J to 5 bases, leaving 8 bases not matched to a gene. Per the germline V gene, CDR1 is MNHNS and CDR2 is SASEGT.

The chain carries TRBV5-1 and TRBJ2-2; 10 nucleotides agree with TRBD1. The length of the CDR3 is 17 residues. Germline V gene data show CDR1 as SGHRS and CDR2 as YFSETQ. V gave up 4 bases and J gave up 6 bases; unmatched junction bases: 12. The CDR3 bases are TGCGCCAGCAGCCTCCTGACGACAGGGGGCTTGTCCGGGGAGCTGTTTTTT. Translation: CASSLLTTGGLSGELFF.

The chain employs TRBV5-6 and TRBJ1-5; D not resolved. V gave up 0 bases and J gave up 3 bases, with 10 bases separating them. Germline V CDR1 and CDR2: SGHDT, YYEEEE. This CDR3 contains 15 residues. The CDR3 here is CASSLGGFDNQPQHF. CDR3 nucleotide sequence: TGTGCCAGCAGCTTGGGGGGATTTGACAATCAGCCCCAGCATTTT.

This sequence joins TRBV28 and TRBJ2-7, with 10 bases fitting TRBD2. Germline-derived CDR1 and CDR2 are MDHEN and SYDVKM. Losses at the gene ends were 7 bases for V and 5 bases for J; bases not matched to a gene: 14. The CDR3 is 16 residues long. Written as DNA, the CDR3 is TGTGCCAGCACCCAATTAGCGGGGGGTTCAGGGCACGAGCAGTACTTC. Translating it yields CASTQLAGGSGHEQYF.

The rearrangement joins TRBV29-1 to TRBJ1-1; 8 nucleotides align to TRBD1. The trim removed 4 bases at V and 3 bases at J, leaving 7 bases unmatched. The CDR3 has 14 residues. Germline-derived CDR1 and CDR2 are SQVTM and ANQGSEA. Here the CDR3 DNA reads TGCAGCGTTGCAGCAGGGGGCGCTTACACTGAAGCTTTCTTT. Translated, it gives CSVAAGGAYTEAFF.

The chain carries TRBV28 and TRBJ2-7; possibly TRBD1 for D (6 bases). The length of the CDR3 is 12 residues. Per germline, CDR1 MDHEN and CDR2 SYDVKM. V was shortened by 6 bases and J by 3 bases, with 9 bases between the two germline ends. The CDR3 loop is CASSIQGYEQYF. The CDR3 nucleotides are TGTGCCAGCAGCATACAGGGCTACGAGCAGTACTTC.

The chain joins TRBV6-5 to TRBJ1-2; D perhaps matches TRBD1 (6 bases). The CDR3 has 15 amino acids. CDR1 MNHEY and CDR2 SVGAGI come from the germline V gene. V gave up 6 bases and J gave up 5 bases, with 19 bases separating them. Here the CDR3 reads CASRRGEQPMYGYTF. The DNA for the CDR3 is TGTGCCAGCAGGAGGGGGGAACAGCCGATGTATGGCTACACCTTC.

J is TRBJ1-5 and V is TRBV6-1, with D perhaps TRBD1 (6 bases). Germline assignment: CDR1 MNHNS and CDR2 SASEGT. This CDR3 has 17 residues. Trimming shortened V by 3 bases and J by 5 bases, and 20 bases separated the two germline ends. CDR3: CASSDTTWTEHDQPQHF. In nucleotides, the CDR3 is TGTGCCAGCAGTGACACGACCTGGACAGAACATGATCAGCCCCAGCATTTT.

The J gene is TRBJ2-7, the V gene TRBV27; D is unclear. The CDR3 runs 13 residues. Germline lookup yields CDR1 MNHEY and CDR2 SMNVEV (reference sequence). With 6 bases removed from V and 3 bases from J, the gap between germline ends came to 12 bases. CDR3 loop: CASRAGFFYEQYF. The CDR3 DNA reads TGTGCCAGCAGGGCAGGATTTTTCTACGAGCAGTACTTC.

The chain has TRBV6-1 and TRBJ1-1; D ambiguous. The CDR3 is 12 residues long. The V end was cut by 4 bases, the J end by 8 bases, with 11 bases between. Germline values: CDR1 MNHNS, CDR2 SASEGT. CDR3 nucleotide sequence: TGTGCCAGCAGTGTATCGACTTTGGAAGCTTTCTTT. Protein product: CASSVSTLEAFF.

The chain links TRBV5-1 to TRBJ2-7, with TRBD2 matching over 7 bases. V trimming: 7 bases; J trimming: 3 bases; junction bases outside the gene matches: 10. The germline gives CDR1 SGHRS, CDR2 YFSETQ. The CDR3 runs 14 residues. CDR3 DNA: TGCGCCAGCGGACCCGGGGCGGGGGACTACGAGCAGTACTTC. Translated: CASGPGAGDYEQYF.

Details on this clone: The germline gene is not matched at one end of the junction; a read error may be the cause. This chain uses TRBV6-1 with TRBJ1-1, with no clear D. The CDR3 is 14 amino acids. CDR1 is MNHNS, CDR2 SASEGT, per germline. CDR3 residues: CAISENTGNTEAFF. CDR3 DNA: TGTGCCATCAGTGAGAACACCGGGAACACTGAAGCTTTCTTT.

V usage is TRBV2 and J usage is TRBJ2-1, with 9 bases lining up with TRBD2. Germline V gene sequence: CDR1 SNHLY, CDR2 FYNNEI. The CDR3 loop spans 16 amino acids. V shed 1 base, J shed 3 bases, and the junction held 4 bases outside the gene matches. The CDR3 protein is CASSEVRLAVYNEQFF. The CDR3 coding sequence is TGTGCCAGCAGTGAAGTAAGACTAGCGGTCTACAATGAGCAGTTCTTC.

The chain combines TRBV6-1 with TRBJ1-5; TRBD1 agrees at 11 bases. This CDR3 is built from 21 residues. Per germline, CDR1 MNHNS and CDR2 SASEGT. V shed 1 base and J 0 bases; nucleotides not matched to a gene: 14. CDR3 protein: CASSEVFSRDRGFNSNQPQHF. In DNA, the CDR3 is TGTGCCAGCAGTGAAGTTTTCAGCCGGGACAGGGGGTTCAATAGCAATCAGCCCCAGCATTTT.

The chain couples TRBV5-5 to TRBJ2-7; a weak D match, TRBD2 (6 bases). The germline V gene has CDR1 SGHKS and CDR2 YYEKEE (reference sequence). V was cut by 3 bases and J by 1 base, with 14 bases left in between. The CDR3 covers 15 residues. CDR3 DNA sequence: TGTGCCAGCAGCTCCGGGGGAGCCAGGTCCTACGAGCAGTACTTC. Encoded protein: CASSSGGARSYEQYF.

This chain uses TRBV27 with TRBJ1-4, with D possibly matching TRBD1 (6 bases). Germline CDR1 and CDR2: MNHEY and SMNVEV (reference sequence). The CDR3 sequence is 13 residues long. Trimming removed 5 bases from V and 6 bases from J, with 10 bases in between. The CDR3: CASSPAGDEKLFF. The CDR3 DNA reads TGTGCCAGCAGTCCAGCAGGGGATGAAAAACTGTTTTTT.

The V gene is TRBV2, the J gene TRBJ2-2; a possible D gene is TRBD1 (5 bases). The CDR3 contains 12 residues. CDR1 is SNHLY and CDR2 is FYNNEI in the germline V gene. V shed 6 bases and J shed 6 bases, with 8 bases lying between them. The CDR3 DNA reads TGTGCCAGCAGGGCAGGGCCCGGGGAGCTGTTTTTT. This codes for CASRAGPGELFF.

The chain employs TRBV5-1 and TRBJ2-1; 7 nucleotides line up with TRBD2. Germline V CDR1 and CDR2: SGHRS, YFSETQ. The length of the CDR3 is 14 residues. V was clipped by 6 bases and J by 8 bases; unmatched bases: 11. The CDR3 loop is CASTLRTRGDEQFF. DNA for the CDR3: TGCGCCAGCACACTTCGGACTAGGGGTGATGAGCAGTTCTTC.

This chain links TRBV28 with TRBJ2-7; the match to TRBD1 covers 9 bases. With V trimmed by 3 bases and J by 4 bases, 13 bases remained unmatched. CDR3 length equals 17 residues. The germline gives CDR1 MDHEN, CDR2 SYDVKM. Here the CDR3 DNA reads TGTGCCAGCAGTTTCGGAGGGATGGGACAGGGACAATACGAGCAGTACTTC. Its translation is CASSFGGMGQGQYEQYF.

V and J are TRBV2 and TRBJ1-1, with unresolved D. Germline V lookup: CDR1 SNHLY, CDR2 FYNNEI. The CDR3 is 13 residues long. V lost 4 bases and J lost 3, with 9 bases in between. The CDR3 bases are TGTGCCAGCAGTGGGGCAGTCTACACTGAAGCTTTCTTT. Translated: CASSGAVYTEAFF.

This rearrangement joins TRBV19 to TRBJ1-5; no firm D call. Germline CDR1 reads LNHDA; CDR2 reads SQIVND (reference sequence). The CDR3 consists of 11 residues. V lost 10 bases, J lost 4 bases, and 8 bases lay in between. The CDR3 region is CATSGNQPQHF. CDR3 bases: TGTGCCACCTCGGGGAATCAGCCCCAGCATTTT.

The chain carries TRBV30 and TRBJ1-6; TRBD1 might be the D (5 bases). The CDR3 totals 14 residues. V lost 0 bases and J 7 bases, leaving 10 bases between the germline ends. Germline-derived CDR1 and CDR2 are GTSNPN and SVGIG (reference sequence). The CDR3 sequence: CAWSVGRANSPLHF. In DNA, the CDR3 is TGTGCCTGGAGTGTCGGCAGGGCGAATTCACCCCTCCACTTT.

The CDR3 coding sequence is TGTGCCAGCAGTTACGTCGGCTTGAACACTGAAGCTTTCTTT. Its protein is CASSYVGLNTEAFF. The gene calls are TRBV6-5 and TRBJ1-1, with no clear D. The V gene's germline CDR1 is MNHEY and CDR2 SVGAGI. The CDR3 sequence is 14 residues long. Trimming shortened V by 2 bases and J by 0 bases, and 7 bases separated the two germline ends.

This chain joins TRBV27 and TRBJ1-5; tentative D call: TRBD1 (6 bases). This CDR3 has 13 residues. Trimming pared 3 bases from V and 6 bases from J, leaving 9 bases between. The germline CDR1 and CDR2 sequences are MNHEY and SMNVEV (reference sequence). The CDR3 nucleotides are TGTGCCAGCAGTTTTGGGGGCACTCAGCCCCAGCATTTT. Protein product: CASSFGGTQPQHF.

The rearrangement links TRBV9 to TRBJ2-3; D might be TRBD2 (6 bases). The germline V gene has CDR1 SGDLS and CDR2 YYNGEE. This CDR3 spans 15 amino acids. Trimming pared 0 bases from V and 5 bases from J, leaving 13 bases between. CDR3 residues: CASSVAGGVRDTQYF. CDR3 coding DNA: TGTGCCAGCAGCGTAGCGGGCGGGGTAAGAGATACGCAGTATTTT.

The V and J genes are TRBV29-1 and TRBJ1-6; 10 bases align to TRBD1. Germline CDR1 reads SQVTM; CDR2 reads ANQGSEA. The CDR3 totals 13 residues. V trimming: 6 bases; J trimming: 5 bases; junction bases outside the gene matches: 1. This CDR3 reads CSVGTGDNSPLHF. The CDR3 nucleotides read TGCAGCGTGGGGACAGGGGATAATTCACCCCTCCACTTT.

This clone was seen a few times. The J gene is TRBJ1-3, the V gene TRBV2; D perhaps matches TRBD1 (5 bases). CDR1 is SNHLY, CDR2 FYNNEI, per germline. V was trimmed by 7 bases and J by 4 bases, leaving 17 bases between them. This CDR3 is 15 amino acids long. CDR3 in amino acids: CASTREGALGNTIYF. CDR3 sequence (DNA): TGTGCCAGCACCCGAGAAGGGGCCCTCGGAAACACCATATATTTT.

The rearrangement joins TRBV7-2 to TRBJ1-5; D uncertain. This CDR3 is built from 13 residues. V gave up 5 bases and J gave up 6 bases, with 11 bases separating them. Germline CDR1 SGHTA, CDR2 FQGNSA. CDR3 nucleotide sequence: TGTGCCAGCAGCCTCCCTCATGGTCAGCCCCAGCATTTT. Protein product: CASSLPHGQPQHF.